This TCR beta chain comes out of a study of blood T cell repertoires in COVID-19. Patients of the Seattle cohort, enrolled during active infection, were followed longitudinally. Original methodology: How many nucleated cells were present was estimated from reference gene primer amplification. Repertoires were generated with immunoSEQ multiplex PCR, while TCRdb's copy carries only in-frame clones and drops some. That table furnishes V, J and clone size, whereas the DNA furnished D and trimming. Of 300,000 to 400,000 clones listed, approximately 86% are singletons. Germline V gene lookup returns CDR1 SGHVS and CDR2 FQNEAQ. The CDR3 loop spans 13 amino acids. V lost 2 bases, J lost 5 bases, and 9 bases lay in between.

Sequenced material: peripheral blood. The TCR originated in a woman aged 55-70 years with COVID-19, enrolled during active disease. The chain recombines TRBV7-8 with TRBJ1-1; D remains ambiguous. The CDR3 coding sequence is TGTGCCAGCAGCTTAACGGGAGGGACTGAAGCTTTCTTT. It is translated as CASSLTGGTEAFF.